One and the same sample provided the 30 T cell receptor beta chains below, sequenced in a study of graft-versus-host responses after intestinal transplantation. No antigen has been identified for these receptors. Libraries were prepared by immunoSEQ multiplex PCR; TCRdb keeps only in-frame clonotypes and omits some of them. This table holds 84,000 or so clones, roughly 92% found once. Here the sequenced sample was unstimulated CD4+ T cells sorted from spleen or lymph node cells, taken before intestinal transplant. Every receptor here comes from a human donor who received an intestinal transplant.

CDR3 residues: CASSLGLGTDTQYF. CDR3 sequence (DNA): TGTGCCAGCAGCCTTGGACTAGGCACAGATACGCAGTATTTT. The chain employs TRBV9 and TRBJ2-3, with 7 bases identical to TRBD2. The ends lost 4 bases at V and 1 base at J; junction bases unmatched: 3. This CDR3 comprises 14 residues. CDR1 SGDLS and CDR2 YYNGEE come from the germline V gene.

The chain joins TRBV7-6 to TRBJ2-2, with 9 nucleotides matching TRBD2. The CDR3 is 16 residues long. The V segment lost 1 base and the J segment 5 bases; nucleotides outside the gene matches: 5. Germline V gives CDR1 SGHVS, CDR2 FNYEAQ. The CDR3 DNA reads as TGTGCCAGCAGCTTAGTAGCGGGAGTGGGTACCGGGGAGCTGTTTTTT. This encodes CASSLVAGVGTGELFF.

V gene TRBV5-6 combines with J gene TRBJ1-4, with D perhaps TRBD1 (5 bases). The ends were cut back, 4 bases at V and 8 bases at J, with 15 bases in the middle. CDR1 SGHDT and CDR2 YYEEEE come from the germline V gene. The CDR3 extends over 14 amino acids. CDR3 nucleotide sequence: TGTGCCAGCAGCCCCATTACAGGAGGGGAAAAACTGTTTTTT. Its translation: CASSPITGGEKLFF.

V gene TRBV28 combines with J gene TRBJ1-1; TRBD1 matches at 8 bases. This CDR3 is built from 18 residues. The trim removed 6 bases at V and 4 bases at J, leaving 19 bases unmatched. Germline V gene data show CDR1 as MDHEN and CDR2 as SYDVKM. The CDR3 nucleotides are TGTGCCAGCAGGACCAGGACAGGGCAAGACGTCGGGCGCACTGAAGCTTTCTTT. Its protein product is CASRTRTGQDVGRTEAFF.

The chain recombines TRBV10-1 with TRBJ2-5; 11 nucleotides match TRBD2. V lost 1 base to trimming and J lost 5 bases; unmatched junction nucleotides: 3. This CDR3 comprises 15 residues. Germline V gene sequence: CDR1 WNHNN, CDR2 SYGVQD (reference sequence). The chain's CDR3 is CASSELASGRETQYF. The DNA of the CDR3 is TGCGCCAGCAGTGAGTTGGCTAGCGGGAGGGAGACCCAGTACTTC.

The gene calls are TRBV5-1 and TRBJ1-1, with D unclear. From germline, CDR1 is SGHRS and CDR2 YFSETQ. The V end lost 0 bases, the J end lost 4 bases, and 10 bases lay between the germline ends. CDR3 length: 14 residues. The CDR3 DNA reads as TGCGCCAGCAGCTTGGACCTGGAGGGCACTGAAGCTTTCTTT. This gives the protein CASSLDLEGTEAFF.

The chain combines TRBV5-1 with TRBJ2-5, with D perhaps being TRBD1 or TRBD2 (5 bases each). The CDR3 is made up of 13 amino acids. Germline CDR1 SGHRS, CDR2 YFSETQ. V was clipped by 4 bases and J by 2 bases, with 9 bases between them. The CDR3 DNA reads as TGCGCCAGCAGCGAGGGACCACAAGAGACCCAGTACTTC. Its translation is CASSEGPQETQYF.

V is TRBV5-6 and J is TRBJ1-2; no reliable D call. The CDR3 runs to 11 residues. Germline values: CDR1 SGHDT, CDR2 YYEEEE. V was clipped by 4 bases and J by 2 bases, with 3 bases between them. CDR3 bases: TGTGCCAGCAGCCTGAACTATGGCTACACCTTC. Translating it yields CASSLNYGYTF.

J is TRBJ2-1 and V is TRBV9; D is perhaps TRBD1 or TRBD2 (5 bases each). The CDR3 spans 16 residues. Per germline, CDR1 SGDLS and CDR2 YYNGEE. Trimming took off 3 bases at V and 5 bases at J, with 18 bases between the two ends. Written as DNA, the CDR3 is TGTGCCAGCAGCGGTTCCGGGACCCTGGACCACAATGAGCAGTTCTTC. This gives the protein CASSGSGTLDHNEQFF. Based on the CDR3 plus reference TRBV9 and TRBJ2-1, the full variable domain is DSGVTQTPKHLITATGQRVTLRCSPRSGDLSVYWYQQSLDQGLQFLIQYYNGEERAKGNILERFSAQQFPDLHSELNLSSLELGDSALYFCASSGSGTLDHNEQFFGPGTRLTVL.

The gene calls are TRBV2 and TRBJ1-3; TRBD1 might be the D (5 bases). The CDR3 contains 12 residues. Trimming pared 2 bases from V and 14 bases from J, leaving 13 bases between. Per germline, CDR1 SNHLY and CDR2 FYNNEI. The CDR3: CASSEFPTVLYF. DNA for the CDR3: TGTGCCAGCAGTGAATTTCCGACAGTCCTATATTTT.

The rearrangement uses TRBV5-6 and TRBJ2-7; no definite D call. The V gene's germline CDR1 is SGHDT and CDR2 YYEEEE. V lost 0 bases to trimming and J lost 2 bases, with 12 bases between them. The CDR3 spans 15 residues. CDR3: CASSLGGGRPYEQYF. Here the CDR3 DNA reads TGTGCCAGCAGCTTGGGTGGCGGCCGACCCTACGAGCAGTACTTC.

V usage is TRBV7-2 and J usage is TRBJ2-7; D gene uncertain. V lost 0 bases and J 4 bases, leaving 10 bases between the germline ends. CDR3 length equals 14 residues. Germline CDR1 SGHTA, CDR2 FQGNSA. In DNA, the CDR3 is TGTGCCAGCAGCTTAGCGTTCCGCCCGTACGAGCAGTACTTC. It encodes CASSLAFRPYEQYF.

The gene calls are TRBV27 and TRBJ1-2; tentatively, D is TRBD1 (6 bases). Trimming removed 0 bases from V and 5 bases from J, with 13 bases in between. Germline CDR1 MNHEY, CDR2 SMNVEV (reference sequence). There are 15 residues in the CDR3. The CDR3 loop is CASSLSNREWYGYTF. CDR3 nucleotides: TGTGCCAGCAGTTTATCGAACAGGGAATGGTATGGCTACACCTTC.

The chain joins TRBV15 to TRBJ2-5, with 9 nucleotides matching TRBD1. This CDR3 is built from 15 residues. V gave up 4 bases and J gave up 2 bases; unmatched junction bases: 5. Germline CDR1 is LNHNV and CDR2 is YYDKDF (reference sequence). The CDR3 coding sequence is TGTGCCACCAGCACCGGACAGGGGAGGCAAGAGACCCAGTACTTC. It encodes CATSTGQGRQETQYF.

The genes are TRBV7-9 and TRBJ1-2, with no clear D. Trimming removed 3 bases from V and 4 bases from J, with 12 bases in between. CDR1 and CDR2 from the germline V gene are SEHNR and FQNEAQ (reference sequence). The CDR3 spans 14 residues. The chain's CDR3 is CASSLGRSGYGYTF. The CDR3 DNA is TGTGCCAGCAGCTTGGGAAGGAGTGGCTATGGCTACACCTTC.

This clone appeared a single time. The genes are TRBV5-1 and TRBJ2-7; TRBD2 matches at 8 bases. With 4 bases clipped from V and 5 bases from J, the junction kept 14 bases outside the gene matches. The germline V gene has CDR1 SGHRS and CDR2 YFSETQ. The CDR3 loop spans 16 amino acids. CDR3 coding DNA: TGCGCCAGCAGCGGACGTTTGAGCGGGAGTTCGAACGAGCAGTACTTC. Protein: CASSGRLSGSSNEQYF.

The CDR3 nucleotides read TGTGCCAGCAGCTTAGTGAGGGAAAAGTATGGCTACACCTTC. Protein: CASSLVREKYGYTF. The chain links TRBV7-9 to TRBJ1-2; D is unclear. This CDR3 contains 14 residues. With 1 base removed from V and 5 bases from J, the gap between germline ends came to 11 bases. Germline V gives CDR1 SEHNR, CDR2 FQNEAQ (reference sequence). Complete variable domain (other parts from reference TRBV7-9 and TRBJ1-2): DTGVSQNPRHKITKRGQNVTFRCDPISEHNRLYWYRQTLGQGPEFLTYFQNEAQLEKSRLLSDRFSAERPKGSFSTLEIQRTEQGDSAMYLCASSLVREKYGYTFGSGTRLTVV.

The V gene is TRBV30, the J gene TRBJ1-5, with unresolved D. Trimming shortened V by 2 bases and J by 6 bases, and 11 bases separated the two germline ends. The CDR3 length is 13 residues. CDR1 is GTSNPN, CDR2 SVGIG, per germline (reference sequence). The CDR3, as DNA: TGTGCCTGGAGTATGCGCGCGGGTCAGCCCCAGCATTTT. Residues: CAWSMRAGQPQHF.

CDR3 in amino acids: CASSIRDRGSTNEKLFF. The CDR3, as DNA: TGTGCCAGTAGTATACGGGACAGGGGGTCTACTAATGAAAAACTGTTTTTT. The V call is TRBV19, the J call TRBJ1-4; 11 bases agree with TRBD1. The CDR3 contains 17 residues. Germline CDR1 reads LNHDA; CDR2 reads SQIVND (reference sequence). Trimming at V came to 2 bases and at J to 2 bases, leaving 4 bases not matched to a gene. The full variable domain, its missing parts supplied by reference TRBV19 and TRBJ1-4, is DGGITQSPKYLFRKEGQNVTLSCEQNLNHDAMYWYRQDPGQGLRLIYYSQIVNDFQKGDIAEGYSVSREKKESFPLTVTSAQKNPTAFYLCASSIRDRGSTNEKLFFGSGTQLSVL.

The chain has TRBV10-3 and TRBJ2-5; D may be TRBD2 (7 bases). Germline V lookup: CDR1 ENHRY, CDR2 SYGVKD. Between the trimmed V and J ends, which lost 2 bases and 5 bases, there was a span of 15 bases. The CDR3 is made up of 15 amino acids. CDR3 nucleotide sequence: TGTGCCATCAGTGAGCCACGAGGGGGAGGGGAGACCCAGTACTTC. Translating it yields CAISEPRGGGETQYF.

CDR3 DNA: TGTGCCAGCAGCCAATGGGCCGGGACAGGGGGCGACGAGCAGTACTTC. Amino acid sequence: CASSQWAGTGGDEQYF. The rearrangement uses TRBV16 and TRBJ2-5; 12 nucleotides align to TRBD1. The last part of the DNA fits TRBJ2-7 better; the J call may be wrong. Germline V gene data show CDR1 as KGHSY and CDR2 as FQNENV. CDR3 length: 16 residues.

The chain is built from TRBV7-6 and TRBJ1-1; perhaps TRBD1 as D (6 bases). CDR1 SGHVS and CDR2 FNYEAQ come from the germline V gene. V lost 5 bases, J lost 1 base, and 17 bases lay in between. CDR3 length: 16 amino acids. For the CDR3, the DNA is TGTGCCAGCAGCCTAGGGGCAGGACAGAGGAACACTGAAGCTTTCTTT. This encodes CASSLGAGQRNTEAFF. The variable domain in full, completed from reference TRBV7-6 and TRBJ1-1, reads GAGVSQSPRYKVTKRGQDVALRCDPISGHVSLYWYRQALGQGPEFLTYFNYEAQQDKSGLPNDRFSAERPEGSISTLTIQRTEQRDSAMYRCASSLGAGQRNTEAFFGQGTRLTVV.

V and J are TRBV9 and TRBJ2-3, with D unclear. V was pared by 4 bases and J by 4 bases, with 7 bases between. This CDR3 contains 12 residues. The germline gives CDR1 SGDLS, CDR2 YYNGEE. The DNA for the CDR3 is TGTGCCAGCAGCTCCGTGTCAGATACGCAGTATTTT. Protein product: CASSSVSDTQYF.

V usage is TRBV7-8 and J usage is TRBJ2-7; D unclear. The V end was cut by 0 bases, the J end by 4 bases, with 10 bases between. CDR3 length: 14 residues. Germline lookup yields CDR1 SGHVS and CDR2 FQNEAQ. The CDR3 DNA sequence: TGTGCCAGCAGCTTAGCGCATAATCGATACGAGCAGTACTTC. Amino acid sequence: CASSLAHNRYEQYF.

This chain joins TRBV30 and TRBJ1-1; 7 bases are shared with TRBD1. This CDR3 contains 13 residues. Looked up from germline, CDR1 is GTSNPN and CDR2 is SVGIG (reference sequence). V lost 7 bases and J lost 3; bases outside the gene matches: 8. The CDR3 DNA reads TGTGCCTCGAAGGGGACAGAGCACACTGAAGCTTTCTTT. It codes for CASKGTEHTEAFF.

This sequence joins TRBV27 and TRBJ2-6, with unresolved D. The CDR3 is 14 amino acids. The germline CDR1 and CDR2 sequences are MNHEY and SMNVEV (reference sequence). V was pared by 3 bases and J by 3 bases, with 6 bases between. CDR3 sequence: CASSLGSGANVLTF. The CDR3 nucleotides are TGTGCCAGCAGTTTGGGAAGTGGGGCCAACGTCCTGACTTTC. The whole variable domain, filled in from reference TRBV27 and TRBJ2-6, reads EAQVTQNPRYLITVTGKKLTVTCSQNMNHEYMSWYRQDPGLGLRQIYYSMNVEVTDKGDVPEGYKVSRKEKRNFPLILESPSPNQTSLYFCASSLGSGANVLTFGAGSRLTVL.

The gene calls are TRBV28 and TRBJ2-4; D unresolved. V shed 4 bases and J shed 0 bases, with 4 bases lying between them. This CDR3 spans 13 amino acids. CDR1 and CDR2 (germline): MDHEN, SYDVKM. The CDR3 DNA sequence: TGTGCCAGCAGTTCGGCAGCCAAAAACATTCAGTACTTC. This gives the protein CASSSAAKNIQYF. Together with reference TRBV28 and TRBJ2-4, the CDR3 gives the full variable domain: DVKVTQSSRYLVKRTGEKVFLECVQDMDHENMFWYRQDPGLGLRLIYFSYDVKMKEKGDIPEGYSVSREKKERFSLILESASTNQTSMYLCASSSAAKNIQYFGAGTRLSVL.

J is TRBJ1-1 and V is TRBV6-6; 9 bases align to TRBD1. Germline assignment: CDR1 MNHNY and CDR2 SVGAGI (reference sequence). The CDR3 runs to 15 residues. V was pared by 0 bases and J by 4 bases, with 3 bases of the junction left unmatched. CDR3 in amino acids: CASSYSTGGVTEAFF. CDR3 coding DNA: TGTGCCAGCAGTTACTCGACAGGGGGTGTCACTGAAGCTTTCTTT.

The J gene is TRBJ1-5, the V gene TRBV10-3; possible D gene TRBD1, 5 bases. V was cut by 8 bases and J by 3 bases, with 17 bases left in between. The CDR3 sequence is 15 residues long. The V gene's germline CDR1 is ENHRY and CDR2 SYGVKD. The CDR3 loop reads CAISGDGEYNQPQHF. As DNA, the CDR3 is TGTGCCATCTCGGGGGACGGAGAATACAATCAGCCCCAGCATTTT.

The chain links TRBV5-1 to TRBJ1-4; the match to TRBD1 covers 7 bases. Germline V gene data show CDR1 as SGHRS and CDR2 as YFSETQ. CDR3 length: 14 amino acids. With 4 bases clipped from V and 6 bases from J, the junction kept 6 bases outside the gene matches. The CDR3 sequence is CASSRDSSYEKLFF. In DNA, the CDR3 is TGCGCCAGCAGCCGGGACAGCTCCTATGAAAAACTGTTTTTT.